Described below is a single T cell receptor (beta chain) sequence and its context. This table comes from immunoSEQ multiplex PCR, and its TCRdb copy is limited to in-frame clones, with some not included. This table has 50,000 to 65,000 clones, 93% appearing once. CDR1 and CDR2 (germline): LGHNA, YSLEER. The CDR3 is 17 residues long. V was trimmed by 4 bases and J by 5 bases, leaving 24 bases between them. The data were taken from a study of T cell changes during pregnancy in multiple sclerosis. V is TRBV4-3 and J is TRBJ2-7; D unresolved. Source: CD8+ T cells from peripheral blood mononuclear cells, taken in the second trimester of pregnancy. This clonotype was obtained from a female donor with multiple sclerosis, enrolled in a pregnancy study. CDR3: CASSLPPYDTTVHEQYF. The CDR3 DNA sequence: TGCGCCAGCAGCCTACCGCCCTACGACACAACAGTCCACGAGCAGTACTTC.